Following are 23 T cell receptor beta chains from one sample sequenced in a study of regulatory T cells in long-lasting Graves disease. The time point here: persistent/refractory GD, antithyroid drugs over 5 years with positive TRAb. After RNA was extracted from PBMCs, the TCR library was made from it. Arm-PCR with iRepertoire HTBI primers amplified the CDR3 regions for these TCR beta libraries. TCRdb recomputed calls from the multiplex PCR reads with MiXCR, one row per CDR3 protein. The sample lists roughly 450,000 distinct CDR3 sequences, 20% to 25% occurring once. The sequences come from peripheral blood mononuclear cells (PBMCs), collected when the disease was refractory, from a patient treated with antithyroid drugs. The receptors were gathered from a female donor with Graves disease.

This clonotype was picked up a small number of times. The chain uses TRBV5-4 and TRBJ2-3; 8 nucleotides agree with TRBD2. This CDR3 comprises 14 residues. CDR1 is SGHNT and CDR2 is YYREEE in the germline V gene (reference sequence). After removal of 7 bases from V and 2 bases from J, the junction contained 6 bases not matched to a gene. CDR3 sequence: CASLTSGYTDTQYF. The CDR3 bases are TGTGCCAGCCTTACTAGCGGCTACACAGATACGCAGTATTTT. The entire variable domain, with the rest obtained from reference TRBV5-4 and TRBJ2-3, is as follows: ETGVTQSPTHLIKTRGQQVTLRCSSQSGHNTVSWYQQALGQGPQFIFQYYREEENGRGNFPPRFSGLQFPNYSSELNVNALELDDSALYLCASLTSGYTDTQYFGPGTRLTVL.

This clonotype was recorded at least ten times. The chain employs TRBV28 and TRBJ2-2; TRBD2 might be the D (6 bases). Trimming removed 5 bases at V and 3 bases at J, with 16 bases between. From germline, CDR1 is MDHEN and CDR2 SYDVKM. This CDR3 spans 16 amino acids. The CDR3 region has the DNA TGTGCCAGCAGTGTGGCGGGGCTCACCTACACCGGGGAGCTGTTTTTT. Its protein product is CASSVAGLTYTGELFF.

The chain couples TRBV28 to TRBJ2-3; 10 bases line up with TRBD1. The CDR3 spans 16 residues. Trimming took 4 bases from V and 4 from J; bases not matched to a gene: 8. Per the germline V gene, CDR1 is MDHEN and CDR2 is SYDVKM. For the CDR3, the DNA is TGTGCCAGCAGTTACCAGACAGGGGGCTCAGCAGATACGCAGTATTTT. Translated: CASSYQTGGSADTQYF.

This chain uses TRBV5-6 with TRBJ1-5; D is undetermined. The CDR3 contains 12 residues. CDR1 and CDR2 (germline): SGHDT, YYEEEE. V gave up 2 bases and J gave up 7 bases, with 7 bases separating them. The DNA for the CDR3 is TGTGCCAGCAGCTTAGGAGAGCAGCCCCAGCATTTT. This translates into CASSLGEQPQHF.

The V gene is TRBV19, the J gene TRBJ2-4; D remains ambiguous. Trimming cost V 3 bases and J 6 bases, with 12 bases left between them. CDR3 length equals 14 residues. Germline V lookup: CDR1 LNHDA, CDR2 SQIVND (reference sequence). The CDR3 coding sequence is TGTGCCAGTAGTATCCCTGGCCAACCAAACATTCAGTACTTC. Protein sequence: CASSIPGQPNIQYF.

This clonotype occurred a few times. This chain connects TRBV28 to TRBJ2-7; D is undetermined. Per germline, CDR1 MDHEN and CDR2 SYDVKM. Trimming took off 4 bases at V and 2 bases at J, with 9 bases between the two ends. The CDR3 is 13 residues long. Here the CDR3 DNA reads TGTGCCAGCAGTTCCCCGGTTGCCTACGAGCAGTACTTC. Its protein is CASSSPVAYEQYF.

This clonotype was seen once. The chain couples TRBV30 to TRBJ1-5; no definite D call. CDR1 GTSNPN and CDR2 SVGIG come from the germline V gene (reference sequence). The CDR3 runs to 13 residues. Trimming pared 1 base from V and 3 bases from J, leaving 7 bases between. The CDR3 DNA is TGTGCCTGGAGTGACGATACCAATCAGCCCCAGCATTTT. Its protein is CAWSDDTNQPQHF.

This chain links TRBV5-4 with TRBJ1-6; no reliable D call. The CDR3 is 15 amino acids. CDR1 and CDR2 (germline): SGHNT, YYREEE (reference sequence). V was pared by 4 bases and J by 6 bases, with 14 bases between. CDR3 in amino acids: CASSRTGGPNSPLHF. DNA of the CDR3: TGTGCCAGCAGCCGGACCGGAGGGCCTAATTCACCCCTCCACTTT.

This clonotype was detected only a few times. This chain's CDR3 is CASSQDLGSGQYF. CDR3 coding DNA: TGTGCCAGCAGCCAAGACCTAGGTTCCGGGCAGTACTTC. The V gene is TRBV14, the J gene TRBJ2-7; D is unresolved. Trimming shortened V by 0 bases and J by 9 bases, and 12 bases separated the two germline ends. This CDR3 is built from 13 residues. CDR1 is SGHDN, CDR2 FVKESK, per germline.

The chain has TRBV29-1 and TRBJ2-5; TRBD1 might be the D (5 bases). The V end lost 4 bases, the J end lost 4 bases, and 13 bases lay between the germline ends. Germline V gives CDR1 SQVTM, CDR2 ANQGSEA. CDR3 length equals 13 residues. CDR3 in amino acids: CSVVSREGETQYF. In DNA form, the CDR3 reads TGCAGCGTTGTTAGCAGGGAAGGAGAGACCCAGTACTTC.

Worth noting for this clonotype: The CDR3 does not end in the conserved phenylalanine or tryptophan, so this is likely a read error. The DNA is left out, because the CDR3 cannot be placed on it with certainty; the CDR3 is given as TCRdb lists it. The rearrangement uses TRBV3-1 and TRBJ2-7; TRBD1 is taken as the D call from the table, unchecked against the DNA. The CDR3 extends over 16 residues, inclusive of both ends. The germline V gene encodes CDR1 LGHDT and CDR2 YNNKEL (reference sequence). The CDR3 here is CASSPKMSTGGQGVYL.

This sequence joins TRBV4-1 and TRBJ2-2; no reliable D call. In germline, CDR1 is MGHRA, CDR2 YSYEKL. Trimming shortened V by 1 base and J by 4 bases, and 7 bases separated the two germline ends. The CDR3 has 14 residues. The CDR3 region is CASSQVLFTGELFF. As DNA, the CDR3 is TGCGCCAGCAGCCAAGTACTATTCACCGGGGAGCTGTTTTTT.

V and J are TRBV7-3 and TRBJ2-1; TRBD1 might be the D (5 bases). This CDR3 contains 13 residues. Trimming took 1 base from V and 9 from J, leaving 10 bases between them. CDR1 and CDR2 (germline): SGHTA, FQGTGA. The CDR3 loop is CASSLRARGEQFF. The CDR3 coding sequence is TGTGCCAGCAGCTTAAGGGCTAGGGGTGAGCAGTTCTTC.

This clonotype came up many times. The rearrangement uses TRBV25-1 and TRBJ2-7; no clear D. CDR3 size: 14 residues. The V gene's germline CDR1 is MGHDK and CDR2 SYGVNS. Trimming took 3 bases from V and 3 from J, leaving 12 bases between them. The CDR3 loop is CASSEYTSVYEQYF. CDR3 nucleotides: TGTGCCAGCAGTGAGTATACCTCAGTCTACGAGCAGTACTTC.

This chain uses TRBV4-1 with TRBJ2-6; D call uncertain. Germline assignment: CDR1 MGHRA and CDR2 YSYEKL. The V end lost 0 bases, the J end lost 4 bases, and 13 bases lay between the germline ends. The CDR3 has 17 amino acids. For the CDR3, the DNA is TGCGCCAGCAGCCAAGAAGGGCTAGGGTCAGGGGCCAACGTCCTGACTTTC. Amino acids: CASSQEGLGSGANVLTF.

The CDR3 loop reads CASLGTAPNTEAFF. The CDR3 nucleotides read TGTGCCAGCCTCGGGACAGCACCCAACACTGAAGCTTTCTTT. This chain uses TRBV19 with TRBJ1-1; TRBD1 agrees at 7 bases. The CDR3 spans 14 residues. CDR1 is LNHDA and CDR2 is SQIVND in the germline V gene (reference sequence). The junction had 9 bases not matched to a gene; V was cut back by 9 bases and J by 2 bases.

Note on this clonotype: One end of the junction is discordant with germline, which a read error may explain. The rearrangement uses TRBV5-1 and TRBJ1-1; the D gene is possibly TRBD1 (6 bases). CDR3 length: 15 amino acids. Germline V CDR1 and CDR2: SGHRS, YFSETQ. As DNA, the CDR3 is TGCGCCGGCAGAGATTTTCGGGGGGCGAATACTGAAGCTTTCTTT. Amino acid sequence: CAGRDFRGANTEAFF.

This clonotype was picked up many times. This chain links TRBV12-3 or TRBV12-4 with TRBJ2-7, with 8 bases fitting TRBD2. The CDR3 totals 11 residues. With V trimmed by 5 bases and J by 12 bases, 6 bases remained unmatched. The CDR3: CASSQGLAPYF. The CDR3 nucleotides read TGTGCCAGCAGTCAAGGACTAGCTCCGTACTTC.

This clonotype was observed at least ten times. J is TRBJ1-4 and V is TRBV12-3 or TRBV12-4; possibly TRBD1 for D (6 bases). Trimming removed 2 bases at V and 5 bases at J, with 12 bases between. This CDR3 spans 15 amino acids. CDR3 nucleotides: TGTGCCAGCAGTTTAATCGGCCAGGGGAATGAAAAACTGTTTTTT. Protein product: CASSLIGQGNEKLFF.

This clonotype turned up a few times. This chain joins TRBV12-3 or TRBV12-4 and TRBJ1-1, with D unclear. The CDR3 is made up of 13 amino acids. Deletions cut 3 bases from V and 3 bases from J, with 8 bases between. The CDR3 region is CASSFLRDTEAFF. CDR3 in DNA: TGTGCCAGCAGTTTTCTACGGGACACTGAAGCTTTCTTT.

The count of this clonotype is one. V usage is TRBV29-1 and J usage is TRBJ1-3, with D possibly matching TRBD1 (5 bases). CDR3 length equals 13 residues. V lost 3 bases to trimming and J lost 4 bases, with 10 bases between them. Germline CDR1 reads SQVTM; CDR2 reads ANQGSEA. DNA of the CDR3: TGCAGCGTTGACCCAGGGTCCGGAAACACCATATATTTT. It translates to CSVDPGSGNTIYF.

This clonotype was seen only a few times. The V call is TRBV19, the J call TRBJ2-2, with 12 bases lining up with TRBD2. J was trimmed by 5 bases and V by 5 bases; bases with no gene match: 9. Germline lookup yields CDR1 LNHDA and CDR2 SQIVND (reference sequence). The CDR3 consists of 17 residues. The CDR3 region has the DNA TGTGCCAGTAGTCCAAAGACTAGCGGGAGTCTTACCGGGGAGCTGTTTTTT. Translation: CASSPKTSGSLTGELFF.

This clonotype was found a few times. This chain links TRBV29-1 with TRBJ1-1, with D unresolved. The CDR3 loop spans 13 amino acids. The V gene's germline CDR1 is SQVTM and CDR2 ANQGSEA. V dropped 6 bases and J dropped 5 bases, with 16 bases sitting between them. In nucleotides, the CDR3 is TGCAGCGTACAGACGGGAGGGATGACTGAAGCTTTCTTT. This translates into CSVQTGGMTEAFF. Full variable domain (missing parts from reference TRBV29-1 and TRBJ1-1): SAVISQKPSRDICQRGTSLTIQCQVDSQVTMMFWYRQQPGQSLTLIATANQGSEATYESGFVIDKFPISRPNLTFSTLTVSNMSPEDSSIYLCSVQTGGMTEAFFGQGTRLTVV.